This T cell receptor beta chain was recovered during a study of shared clonotypes between healthy human individuals. Naive CD8 cells comprised CD45RO-negative, CCR7-positively selected cells, excluding terminally differentiated effector memory CD45RA+ cells. On this clone itself: The antigen remains undetermined.

Study outcomes and limitations: The sharing of roughly 5% of naive CD4 clonotypes was seen across a handful of donors. The study sampled only blood, and tissue repertoires likely differ.

This CDR3 contains 18 residues. The germline V gene encodes CDR1 KGHSH and CDR2 LQKENI. The junction had 14 bases not matched to a gene; V was cut back by 3 bases and J by 3 bases. The data were produced by immunoSEQ multiplex PCR, yet TCRdb's version contains in-frame clones alone and is incomplete. Among over 800,000 clones listed, around 93% were seen once. The TCR comes from a man aged 25 to 40 in good health. The sequenced sample was naive CD8+ T cells sorted from blood. The J gene is TRBJ2-4, the V gene TRBV18, with 7 bases that match TRBD2. Written as DNA, the CDR3 is TGTGCCAGCTCACCCGAGGGACTACCAGTCGGGGTCAAAAACATTCAGTACTTC. Translating it yields CASSPEGLPVGVKNIQYF.